This is a list of T cell receptor beta chains from one sample in a study of cytomegalovirus exposure and HLA in healthy donors. The data were produced by immunoSEQ multiplex PCR, yet TCRdb's version contains in-frame clones alone and is incomplete. This sample's clone table lists 70,000 to 100,000 clones. The sequenced sample consisted of PBMCs. These receptors were collected from a man between 18 and 35 years old in good health and CMV-seropositive. The CDR3 runs from the conserved cysteine through the conserved F or W. A D gene is named only where the DNA matches it firmly.

D	V	J	CDR3	DNA
TRBD2	TRBV7-9	TRBJ2-7	CASSSTSGSSYEQYF	TGTGCCAGCAGCTCGACTAGCGGGAGTTCCTACGAGCAGTACTTC
-	TRBV7-2	TRBJ2-6	CASSPQTGSSGANVLTF	TGTGCCAGCAGCCCACAGACAGGATCCTCTGGGGCCAACGTCCTGACTTTC
-	TRBV25-1	TRBJ2-5	CASSELATEKETQYF	TGTGCCAGCAGTGAATTGGCGACAGAGAAAGAGACCCAGTACTTC
-	TRBV6-5	TRBJ2-5	CASSPSTSGETQYF	TGTGCCAGCAGTCCGTCGACTAGTGGGGAGACCCAGTACTTC
TRBD1	TRBV28	TRBJ2-7	CASSDRVAYEQYF	TGTGCCAGCAGTGACAGGGTTGCCTACGAGCAGTACTTC
-	TRBV28	TRBJ2-7	CASSLPGSRSYEQYF	TGTGCCAGCAGTTTACCCGGGTCTCGCTCCTACGAGCAGTACTTC
-	TRBV20-1	TRBJ2-4	CSGVVAYIQYF	TGCAGTGGCGTAGTCGCCTACATTCAGTACTTC
-	TRBV2	TRBJ2-1	CASMAGEQFF	TGTGCCAGCATGGCGGGAGAGCAGTTCTTC
TRBD2	TRBV5-1	TRBJ2-5	CASSFRTGLDYQETQYF	TGCGCCAGCAGCTTCAGGACTGGACTAGACTACCAAGAGACCCAGTACTTC
TRBD1	TRBV27	TRBJ1-1	CASSWTGGVTEAFF	TGTGCCAGCAGTTGGACAGGGGGGGTCACTGAAGCTTTCTTT
TRBD1	TRBV6-1	TRBJ2-1	CASRRQGAYEQFF	TGTGCCAGCAGGCGGCAGGGGGCTTATGAGCAGTTCTTC
TRBD2	TRBV5-1	TRBJ2-7	CASSPRTSGMDEQYF	TGCGCCAGCAGCCCGAGGACTAGCGGGATGGACGAGCAGTACTTC
TRBD2	TRBV7-3	TRBJ2-2	CASSKTGLAGYTGELFF	TGTGCCAGCAGCAAAACGGGACTAGCGGGATACACCGGGGAGCTGTTTTTT
-	TRBV6-6	TRBJ1-2	CASSPGGVGYTF	TGTGCCAGCAGCCCCGGCGGGGTTGGCTACACCTTC
-	TRBV5-6	TRBJ1-2	CASLSRGKGYTF	TGTGCCAGCCTCAGCAGGGGAAAGGGCTACACCTTC
TRBD1	TRBV11-3	TRBJ1-1	CASSSDSLGQGPFF	TGTGCCAGCAGCTCCGACTCCCTGGGACAGGGACCTTTCTTT
-	TRBV5-1	TRBJ2-5	CASSLERGHLETQYF	TGCGCCAGCAGCTTGGAGCGAGGACATTTGGAGACCCAGTACTTC
-	TRBV9	TRBJ1-2	CASSEGRGYTF	TGTGCCAGCAGCGAGGGGCGGGGCTACACCTTC
-	TRBV9	TRBJ1-1	CASSVRVEGTEAFF	TGTGCCAGCAGCGTAAGGGTGGAGGGTACTGAAGCTTTCTTT
TRBD1	TRBV6-6	TRBJ2-7	CASSYQGQEYEQYF	TGTGCCAGCAGTTACCAGGGACAGGAGTACGAGCAGTACTTC
TRBD1	TRBV11-2	TRBJ2-7	CASSLQGAYEQYF	TGTGCCAGCAGCTTACAGGGGGCCTACGAGCAGTACTTC
TRBD1	TRBV29-1	TRBJ2-7	CSASGTGGIYEQYF	TGCAGCGCTTCCGGGACAGGGGGCATCTACGAGCAGTACTTC
TRBD1	TRBV28	TRBJ1-5	CASSLRDRARLRPQHF	TGTGCCAGCAGTTTGAGGGACAGGGCGCGTCTGAGGCCCCAGCATTTT
TRBD1	TRBV30	TRBJ2-2	CAWSEGTVRTGELFF	TGTGCCTGGAGTGAAGGGACAGTCAGGACCGGGGAGCTGTTTTTT
-	TRBV2	TRBJ2-7	CASSEMRWGDANEQYF	TGTGCCAGCAGTGAAATGCGTTGGGGCGATGCGAACGAGCAGTACTTC
TRBD1	TRBV2	TRBJ1-2	CASSVLPPGQGPNGYTF	TGTGCCAGCAGTGTGTTACCTCCGGGACAGGGCCCTAATGGCTACACCTTC
-	TRBV10-3	TRBJ1-1	CASTGSTEAFF	TGTGCCTCTACAGGGTCCACTGAAGCTTTCTTT
TRBD1	TRBV7-6	TRBJ1-2	CASSLDTGGYGYTF	TGTGCCAGCAGCTTAGACACAGGGGGTTATGGCTACACCTTC
TRBD1	TRBV7-9	TRBJ1-2	CASSRGQGKVLGYTF	TGTGCCAGCAGCAGGGGACAGGGAAAGGTTCTGGGCTACACCTTC
-	TRBV28	TRBJ1-1	CASSWGHTEAFF	TGTGCCAGCAGTTGGGGGCACACTGAAGCTTTCTTT
-	TRBV5-1	TRBJ2-7	CASSRPTGDSTYEQYF	TGCGCCAGCAGCCGGCCGACAGGCGACAGTACCTACGAGCAGTACTTC
-	TRBV18	TRBJ2-7	CASSRSIPGSLEQYF	TGTGCCAGCTCACGGTCCATCCCGGGATCCCTCGAGCAGTACTTC
-	TRBV4-1	TRBJ2-1	CASSPRPNEQFF	TGCGCCAGCAGCCCGCGTCCCAATGAGCAGTTCTTC
-	TRBV28	TRBJ1-5	CASMRFTNQPQHF	TGTGCCAGCATGAGGTTCACCAATCAGCCCCAGCATTTT
-	TRBV11-2	TRBJ1-1	CASSLEAGDTEAFF	TGTGCCAGCAGCTTAGAAGCAGGGGACACTGAAGCTTTCTTT
TRBD1	TRBV27	TRBJ1-2	CASGQYLNRGPGYGYTF	TGTGCCAGCGGCCAATACCTAAACAGGGGGCCGGGCTATGGCTACACCTTC
TRBD2	TRBV5-1	TRBJ2-7	CASSLSGSSYEQYF	TGCGCCAGCAGCTTGAGCGGGAGCTCCTACGAGCAGTACTTC
-	TRBV28	TRBJ1-5	CASSLRTAFNQPQHF	TGTGCCAGCAGTTTAAGGACAGCATTTAATCAGCCCCAGCATTTT
-	TRBV15	TRBJ2-2	CATSRYTGELFF	TGTGCCACCAGCAGGTATACCGGGGAGCTGTTTTTT
TRBD2	TRBV13	TRBJ2-7	CASSSGTSVSYEQYF	TGTGCCAGCAGCTCGGGGACTAGCGTATCCTACGAGCAGTACTTC
TRBD2	TRBV5-5	TRBJ2-3	CASSLFGGAIDTQYF	TGTGCCAGCAGCTTATTCGGGGGGGCAATAGATACGCAGTATTTT
-	TRBV5-6	TRBJ1-2	CASSLGRALGYTF	TGTGCCAGCAGCTTGGGCAGGGCCCTCGGCTACACCTTC
-	TRBV7-9	TRBJ2-5	CASSSVGAETQYF	TGTGCCAGCAGCTCGGTAGGGGCTGAGACCCAGTACTTC
TRBD2	TRBV4-2	TRBJ2-7	CASSQEGYSGGLTYEQYF	TGTGCCAGCAGCCAAGAAGGTTATAGCGGGGGTCTAACCTACGAGCAGTACTTC
TRBD1	TRBV28	TRBJ1-5	CASSLQGAGNQPQHF	TGTGCCAGCAGTTTGCAGGGGGCAGGCAATCAGCCCCAGCATTTT
-	TRBV10-3	TRBJ2-2	CAISAVTSNTGELFF	TGTGCCATCAGTGCAGTTACCTCGAACACCGGGGAGCTGTTTTTT
TRBD1	TRBV6-1	TRBJ1-1	CASSSRAGGEAFF	TGTGCCAGCAGTTCAAGGGCAGGGGGGGAAGCTTTCTTT
-	TRBV21-1	TRBJ1-2	CASSTSRGRSPGYTF	TGTGCCAGCAGCACGTCCAGGGGCCGTTCTCCTGGCTACACCTTC
TRBD1	TRBV6-1	TRBJ2-7	CASSLRDSAYEQYF	TGTGCCAGCAGTCTCCGGGACAGCGCCTACGAGCAGTACTTC
TRBD1	TRBV28	TRBJ1-5	CAGKTGGLNQPQHF	TGTGCCGGCAAGACAGGGGGTCTTAACCAGCCCCAGCATTTT